This entry lists 14 T cell receptor beta chains sequenced from one sample in a study of cytotoxic CD8 clonotypes in ibrutinib-treated CLL. Profiling relied on immunoSEQ multiplex PCR, and the TCRdb table lists in-frame clones only, not all of them. The sample contains some 130,000 clones, approximately 83% of which appear only once. The sequenced sample was PBMCs, obtained after 24 months of ibrutinib treatment. These receptors were obtained from a human donor with chronic lymphocytic leukemia.

The rearrangement links TRBV2 to TRBJ1-1; D unclear. Germline-derived CDR1 and CDR2 are SNHLY and FYNNEI. V was pared by 7 bases and J by 4 bases, with 10 bases between. CDR3 length equals 12 residues. Here the CDR3 DNA reads TGTGCCAGCATTAAGGAGAGCACTGAAGCTTTCTTT. Protein sequence: CASIKESTEAFF. The full variable domain, in which reference TRBV2 and TRBJ1-1 provide the parts outside the CDR3, is EPEVTQTPSHQVTQMGQEVILRCVPISNHLYFYWYRQILGQKVEFLVSFYNNEISEKSEIFDDQFSVERPDGSNFTLKIRSTKLEDSAMYFCASIKESTEAFFGQGTRLTVV.

The CDR3 reads CASSGSQGGFTYNEQFF. The CDR3 nucleotides are TGTGCCAGCAGTGGGAGCCAAGGGGGCTTTACCTACAATGAGCAGTTCTTC. The V and J genes are TRBV6-1 and TRBJ2-1, with TRBD1 matching 7 bases. CDR3 length: 17 amino acids. Germline V gene sequence: CDR1 MNHNS, CDR2 SASEGT. V shed 4 bases and J 2 bases; nucleotides not matched to a gene: 11.

The chain couples TRBV10-3 to TRBJ2-7; possibly TRBD1 for D (5 bases). V was trimmed by 0 bases and J by 7 bases, leaving 10 bases between them. CDR1 and CDR2 from the germline V gene are ENHRY and SYGVKD. The CDR3 spans 13 residues. DNA of the CDR3: TGTGCCATCAGTGAGTCAGCAGGGATAGAGCAGTACTTC. Its protein is CAISESAGIEQYF.

The chain recombines TRBV9 with TRBJ2-7, with 10 positions matching TRBD1. Germline loops: CDR1 SGDLS, CDR2 YYNGEE. The V gene end was trimmed by 5 bases and the J gene end by 1 base; junction bases not matched to a gene: 9. CDR3 length: 16 residues. CDR3 bases: TGTGCCAGCAGTGTTGGACAGGGACAGGGGTCCTACGAGCAGTACTTC. Translation gives CASSVGQGQGSYEQYF.

There are many counts of this clone. The rearrangement links TRBV4-3 to TRBJ1-5; D remains ambiguous. The CDR3 length is 13 residues. Germline V gene lookup returns CDR1 LGHNA and CDR2 YSLEER. V was shortened by 3 bases and J by 4 bases, with 7 bases between the two germline ends. Written as DNA, the CDR3 is TGCGCCAGCAGCCAGTTAATTAATCAGCCCCAGCATTTT. Translation: CASSQLINQPQHF.

The chain couples TRBV9 to TRBJ1-3; D is ambiguous. There are 14 residues in the CDR3. The germline gives CDR1 SGDLS, CDR2 YYNGEE. V dropped 0 bases and J dropped 0 bases, with 4 bases sitting between them. CDR3 sequence: CASSVASSGNTIYF. In DNA form, the CDR3 reads TGTGCCAGCAGCGTAGCGTCCTCTGGAAACACCATATATTTT.

There are many counts of this clone. The V gene is TRBV19, the J gene TRBJ2-6; TRBD1 is a possible D gene (6 bases). CDR1 is LNHDA and CDR2 is SQIVND in the germline V gene (reference sequence). The CDR3 length is 16 residues. The ends were cut back, 3 bases at V and 0 bases at J, with 9 bases in the middle. CDR3 DNA sequence: TGTGCCAGTAGTATGGTAGGGGGCTCTGGGGCCAACGTCCTGACTTTC. The encoded protein is CASSMVGGSGANVLTF.

V gene TRBV5-4 combines with J gene TRBJ2-7; weak D call: TRBD1 (6 bases). The germline V gene encodes CDR1 SGHNT and CDR2 YYREEE (reference sequence). The CDR3 length is 14 residues. V was shortened by 0 bases and J by 2 bases, with 9 bases between the two germline ends. As DNA, the CDR3 is TGTGCCAGCAGCTTGGGAGGGGGAACCTACGAGCAGTACTTC. Translation: CASSLGGGTYEQYF.

The rearrangement links TRBV7-9 to TRBJ2-7; no clear D. Trimming took 1 base from V and 0 from J, leaving 10 bases between them. CDR1 is SEHNR, CDR2 FQNEAQ, per germline (reference sequence). The CDR3 totals 15 residues. Here the CDR3 reads CASSLGSSISYEQYF. The CDR3 bases are TGTGCCAGCAGCTTAGGAAGCTCAATCTCCTACGAGCAGTACTTC.

The J gene is TRBJ2-2, the V gene TRBV9, with TRBD1 as a possible D gene (5 bases). Germline CDR1 reads SGDLS; CDR2 reads YYNGEE. Between the trimmed V and J ends, which lost 3 bases and 4 bases, there was a span of 13 bases. The CDR3 is 15 residues long. The CDR3 sequence: CASSAWKGRTGELFF. CDR3 in DNA: TGTGCCAGCAGCGCGTGGAAGGGGCGCACCGGGGAGCTGTTTTTT. The full variable domain, rest sourced from reference TRBV9 and TRBJ2-2, is DSGVTQTPKHLITATGQRVTLRCSPRSGDLSVYWYQQSLDQGLQFLIQYYNGEERAKGNILERFSAQQFPDLHSELNLSSLELGDSALYFCASSAWKGRTGELFFGEGSRLTVL.

Points on this clone: Other DNA variants within this sample encode the same CDR3. The CDR3 bases are TGTGCCAGCTCACCAGTAGGTGACTATGGCTACACCTTC. It is translated as CASSPVGDYGYTF. The rearrangement joins TRBV18 to TRBJ1-2; D is ambiguous. The CDR3 totals 13 residues. CDR1 and CDR2 from the germline V gene are KGHSH and LQKENI. The germline V and J ends were trimmed by 2 bases and 3 bases, with 7 bases remaining between them.

The chain employs TRBV7-2 and TRBJ1-2; 8 nucleotides match TRBD1. The length of the CDR3 is 15 residues. The germline gives CDR1 SGHTA, CDR2 FQGNSA. V was pared by 5 bases and J by 2 bases, with 7 bases of the junction left unmatched. The CDR3, as DNA: TGTGCCAGCAGCCGCGATAGGACAGGGAACTATGGCTACACCTTC. It codes for CASSRDRTGNYGYTF. Supplemented by reference TRBV7-2 and TRBJ1-2, the full variable domain reads GAGVSQSPSNKVTEKGKDVELRCDPISGHTALYWYRQSLGQGLEFLIYFQGNSAPDKSGLPSDRFSAERTGGSVSTLTIQRTQQEDSAVYLCASSRDRTGNYGYTFGSGTRLTVV.

V is TRBV4-3 and J is TRBJ1-5; no reliable D call. V lost 5 bases, J lost 5 bases, and 10 bases lay in between. The germline CDR1 and CDR2 sequences are LGHNA and YSLEER. This CDR3 is 13 amino acids long. The CDR3 here is CASSRTADQPQHF. The CDR3 DNA is TGCGCCAGCAGCAGGACGGCCGATCAGCCCCAGCATTTT.

In DNA, the CDR3 is TGTGCCAGCAGCTTAGCGGCAAGTAGCACAGATACGCAGTATTTT. Translation: CASSLAASSTDTQYF. The J gene is TRBJ2-3, the V gene TRBV7-2, with D uncertain. Germline CDR1 is SGHTA and CDR2 is FQGNSA. V lost 0 bases and J 0 bases, leaving 7 bases between the germline ends. The CDR3 has 15 amino acids.